This T cell receptor beta chain originates from a study of spatial heterogeneity in lung cancer (dated by TCRdb to between 2018 and 2021). About the study as a whole: Donors were some 67 patients with early-stage, untreated non-small cell lung cancer from the lung TRACERx cohort. TCR repertoire features were related to nonsynonymous mutation counts determined by whole-exome sequencing of tumor tissue. In the raw uncorrected reads, each unique combination of TCR and UMI appeared more than ten times on average. Beta-chain transcripts were consistently detected in greater numbers than alpha-chain transcripts, which likely reflected higher beta-chain transcript abundance. TCR alpha and beta repertoires were quantitatively compared across multiple tumor regions, matched nontumor lung and blood in non-small cell lung cancer. Follow-up PBMC samples were sequenced whenever available, with a median time to follow-up of 2 to 3 years after resection. At surgery, both alpha and beta chains were TCR-sequenced in about 200 tumor regions, fewer than 85 matched nontumor lung samples and a few dozen PBMC samples.

General study outcomes and caveats: Only roughly 15 patients were included in comparisons of baseline and follow-up blood repertoires. Ubiquitous expanded tumor TCRs were detected in blood more often at tumor resection than at routine follow-up. Additional single-cell paired TCR alpha and beta sequencing was considered necessary to confirm, at a functional level, the hypothesis that regional TCRs recognize regional mutations.

Libraries were made using 5' RACE. Sequencing instrument: NextSeq 500. To allow correction of PCR and sequencing errors, the TCR library protocol tagged every TCR cDNA molecule with a unique molecular identifier. Turning to the authors' computational methods: TCR identification, UMI-based error correction and CDR3 extraction were all carried out with Decombinator tools. Expanded TCRs were defined as those above a frequency of 2 per 1,000, corresponding to the top 1% of the tumor frequency distribution. Renyi diversity was calculated using the R vegan package after each repertoire was subsampled 100 times to 5,000 TCRs. To build CDR3 similarity networks, amino acid triplet string-kernel similarity was used, and CDR3s were connected when their pairwise similarity was above 0.82. TCRdb trimmed public reads at Q25 via fastp, called clones via MiXCR and kept in-frame beta chains. Identical CDR3 protein sequences are pooled into one entry, listed with their most common genes and DNA. These V and J calls are TCRdb output, not the study's own analysis. For this sample the table gives about 120,000 distinct CDR3 sequences, of which over 9% were detected only once. 16% of the sample is in the top ten clones.

This clonotype was detected ten times or more. This receptor's antigen is unknown. No qualities accompany the bases; no much larger clone lies one base away. The trim is 3 bases for V and 3 bases for J, with a gap of 0 bases between the germline ends. The CDR3 measures 11 amino acids from cysteine to phenylalanine. Only the CDR3 portion is preserved as DNA: 33 bases, with reading frame beginning at the first base. Reading the germline V gene gives CDR1 WSHSY and CDR2 SAAADI. In light of the paper, this sample's time point label describes: blood at routine non-recurrence follow-up after resection. TCR sequencing used whole RNA extracted from tumor and nontumor lung tissue, or from cryopreserved PBMC samples, without cell sorting. Patients were selected for TCR sequencing only if sufficient RNA was available from at least two tumor regions.

This chain joins TRBV10-2 to TRBJ2-1; the D gene is unclear. This receptor was obtained from a male donor with early-stage non-small cell lung cancer. The specimen comprised PBMCs, sampled at follow-up. The CDR3 protein sequence reads: CASSDYNEQFF. The DNA sequence is TGCGCCAGCAGTGACTACAATGAGCAGTTCTTC.